The rows below give T cell receptor beta chains drawn from one sample of a study of vaccination and CD4 T cells after COVID-19. TCRdb itself ran the PCR reads through MiXCR, one entry per CDR3 protein. The table shows about 18,000 distinct CDR3 sequences, with 60% to 75% occurring only once. Material: CD4+ T cells from blood, obtained after SARS-CoV-2 vaccination. The receptors originated from a human donor who had recovered from COVID-19. The CDR3 runs from the conserved cysteine through the conserved F or W. The order of the fields is J gene, D gene, V gene, clone size, CDR3 protein. A D gene is named only where the DNA matches it firmly. The size of a clone is reported for some rows only, either as once, few or many, or as a class for expanded clones.

j_gene: TRBJ2-5; d_gene: TRBD2; v_gene: TRBV27; abundance: .; CDR3aa: CASSLVVAGGPVTQYF
j_gene: TRBJ1-1; d_gene: TRBD1; v_gene: TRBV2; abundance: .; CDR3aa: CASAEDRGHTEAFF
j_gene: TRBJ1-1; d_gene: TRBD1; v_gene: TRBV6-5; abundance: .; CDR3aa: CASSYSEGATEAFF
j_gene: TRBJ2-7; d_gene: .; v_gene: TRBV10-3; abundance: .; CDR3aa: CAIGQSSYEQYF
j_gene: TRBJ2-2; d_gene: TRBD2; v_gene: TRBV20-1; abundance: .; CDR3aa: CSARGLAGGTGELFF
j_gene: TRBJ2-3; d_gene: TRBD1; v_gene: TRBV20-1; abundance: few; CDR3aa: CSALRDRETADTQYF
j_gene: TRBJ2-1; d_gene: .; v_gene: TRBV28; abundance: .; CDR3aa: CASTENHNEQFF
j_gene: TRBJ2-7; d_gene: .; v_gene: TRBV20-1; abundance: .; CDR3aa: CSGDSNYEQYF
j_gene: TRBJ1-2; d_gene: TRBD1; v_gene: TRBV7-8; abundance: .; CDR3aa: CASSLGLGGNYGYTF
j_gene: TRBJ2-7; d_gene: .; v_gene: TRBV21-1; abundance: .; CDR3aa: CASEKTIFRDRGYYEQYF
j_gene: TRBJ1-5; d_gene: .; v_gene: TRBV12-3/TRBV12-4; abundance: .; CDR3aa: CASLGASRPQHF
j_gene: TRBJ2-7; d_gene: .; v_gene: TRBV12-3/TRBV12-4; abundance: .; CDR3aa: CASRMGLQVSEQYF
j_gene: TRBJ2-1; d_gene: TRBD2; v_gene: TRBV20-1; abundance: .; CDR3aa: CSARGTSGSSYNEQFF
j_gene: TRBJ1-2; d_gene: .; v_gene: TRBV7-2; abundance: .; CDR3aa: CASSHRQDWGYTF
j_gene: TRBJ1-1; d_gene: .; v_gene: TRBV6-1; abundance: few; CDR3aa: CASRDGTPKNTEAFF
j_gene: TRBJ2-6; d_gene: .; v_gene: TRBV6-1; abundance: .; CDR3aa: CASTSFGANVLTF
j_gene: TRBJ1-1; d_gene: .; v_gene: TRBV7-2; abundance: .; CDR3aa: CASSPHMNTEAFF
j_gene: TRBJ2-7; d_gene: TRBD2; v_gene: TRBV7-6; abundance: .; CDR3aa: CASSLGLAGVYEQYF
j_gene: TRBJ2-5; d_gene: .; v_gene: TRBV2; abundance: .; CDR3aa: CASRVERVETQYF
j_gene: TRBJ2-2; d_gene: .; v_gene: TRBV7-3; abundance: .; CDR3aa: CASSPQGNTGELFF
j_gene: TRBJ2-3; d_gene: TRBD1; v_gene: TRBV12-3/TRBV12-4; abundance: .; CDR3aa: CASSLRAGGRDTQYF
j_gene: TRBJ1-3; d_gene: .; v_gene: TRBV6-5; abundance: .; CDR3aa: CASSYSGTTGNTIYF
j_gene: TRBJ2-7; d_gene: TRBD1; v_gene: TRBV28; abundance: .; CDR3aa: CASRTGVGYEQYF
j_gene: TRBJ2-3; d_gene: TRBD1; v_gene: TRBV2; abundance: .; CDR3aa: CASRLDRGGQDTQYF
j_gene: TRBJ1-6; d_gene: TRBD1; v_gene: TRBV27; abundance: once; CDR3aa: CATSRQGISSYNSPLHF
j_gene: TRBJ1-2; d_gene: .; v_gene: TRBV7-2; abundance: .; CDR3aa: CASSLDGLGSTYTF
j_gene: TRBJ2-3; d_gene: TRBD2; v_gene: TRBV5-1; abundance: .; CDR3aa: CASAWAGGPSTDTQYF
j_gene: TRBJ2-3; d_gene: TRBD1; v_gene: TRBV12-3/TRBV12-4; abundance: few; CDR3aa: CASSIRTRDRGRADTQYF
j_gene: TRBJ2-7; d_gene: TRBD2; v_gene: TRBV28; abundance: .; CDR3aa: CASSSTSGRAGEQYF
j_gene: TRBJ1-1; d_gene: TRBD1; v_gene: TRBV7-6; abundance: .; CDR3aa: CASSQQGSMNTEAFF
j_gene: TRBJ1-2; d_gene: .; v_gene: TRBV7-2; abundance: .; CDR3aa: CASGTRTAYGYTF
j_gene: TRBJ1-2; d_gene: TRBD1; v_gene: TRBV28; abundance: .; CDR3aa: CASRITGTGGTYGYTF
j_gene: TRBJ2-5; d_gene: .; v_gene: TRBV11-3; abundance: .; CDR3aa: CASSGDPRSTQYF
j_gene: TRBJ2-3; d_gene: .; v_gene: TRBV20-1; abundance: few; CDR3aa: CSARAPGLSTDTQYF
j_gene: TRBJ2-7; d_gene: TRBD2; v_gene: TRBV25-1; abundance: .; CDR3aa: CASTAGGKQYF
j_gene: TRBJ2-3; d_gene: TRBD2; v_gene: TRBV2; abundance: few; CDR3aa: CASSEIRTSGTQYF
j_gene: TRBJ1-3; d_gene: TRBD1; v_gene: TRBV30; abundance: .; CDR3aa: CAWNLGQANTIYF
j_gene: TRBJ2-3; d_gene: TRBD2; v_gene: TRBV7-8; abundance: .; CDR3aa: CASRLAVNTDTQYF
j_gene: TRBJ2-1; d_gene: TRBD2; v_gene: TRBV20-1; abundance: .; CDR3aa: CSAGGGGGYNEQFF
j_gene: TRBJ1-2; d_gene: .; v_gene: TRBV2; abundance: .; CDR3aa: CASTLQDDGYTF
j_gene: TRBJ1-5; d_gene: .; v_gene: TRBV27; abundance: few; CDR3aa: CASRVGSHGNQPQHF
j_gene: TRBJ1-2; d_gene: .; v_gene: TRBV28; abundance: .; CDR3aa: CASKVGLAYGYTF
j_gene: TRBJ2-1; d_gene: TRBD2; v_gene: TRBV20-1; abundance: .; CDR3aa: CSAHTGGRAYNEQFF
j_gene: TRBJ2-1; d_gene: .; v_gene: TRBV7-9; abundance: .; CDR3aa: CASSFGPGGNEQFF
j_gene: TRBJ1-2; d_gene: .; v_gene: TRBV5-1; abundance: .; CDR3aa: CASSWGGTTYGYTF
j_gene: TRBJ2-7; d_gene: TRBD2; v_gene: TRBV20-1; abundance: .; CDR3aa: CSARDIAGASYEQYF
j_gene: TRBJ2-7; d_gene: .; v_gene: TRBV6-5; abundance: few; CDR3aa: CASSSLDSYEQYF
j_gene: TRBJ2-5; d_gene: .; v_gene: TRBV2; abundance: .; CDR3aa: CASSEGSSRETQYF
j_gene: TRBJ2-7; d_gene: .; v_gene: TRBV2; abundance: .; CDR3aa: CASSTSGYEQYF
j_gene: TRBJ2-7; d_gene: .; v_gene: TRBV15; abundance: few; CDR3aa: CATSRQMSPGQNEQYF
j_gene: TRBJ1-5; d_gene: .; v_gene: TRBV27; abundance: .; CDR3aa: CASSLSGNSNQPQHF
j_gene: TRBJ2-3; d_gene: TRBD2; v_gene: TRBV5-1; abundance: .; CDR3aa: CASSFRLATDTQYF
j_gene: TRBJ2-7; d_gene: .; v_gene: TRBV5-1; abundance: once; CDR3aa: CASGGDSYEQYF